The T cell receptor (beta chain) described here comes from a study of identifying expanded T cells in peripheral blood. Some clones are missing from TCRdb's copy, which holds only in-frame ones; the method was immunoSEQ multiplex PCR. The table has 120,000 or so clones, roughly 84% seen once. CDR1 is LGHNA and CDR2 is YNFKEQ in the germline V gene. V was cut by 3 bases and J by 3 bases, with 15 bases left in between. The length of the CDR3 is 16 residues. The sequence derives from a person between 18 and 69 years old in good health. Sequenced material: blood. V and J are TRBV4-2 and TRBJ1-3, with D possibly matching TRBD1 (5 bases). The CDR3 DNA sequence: TGTGCCAGCAGCCAGGGGGACTCACTCGGTGGAAACACCATATATTTT. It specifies CASSQGDSLGGNTIYF.